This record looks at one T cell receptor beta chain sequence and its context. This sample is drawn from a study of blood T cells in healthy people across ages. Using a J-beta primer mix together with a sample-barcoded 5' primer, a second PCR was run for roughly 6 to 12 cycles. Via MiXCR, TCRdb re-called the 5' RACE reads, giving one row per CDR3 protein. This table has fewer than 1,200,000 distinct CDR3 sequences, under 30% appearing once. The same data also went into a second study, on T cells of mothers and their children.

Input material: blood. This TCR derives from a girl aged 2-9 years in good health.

The CDR3 nucleotides read TGTGCCAGCAGCTTAAGCTTGGACGGAGAGAACACTGAAGCTTTCTTT. As protein: CASSLSLDGENTEAFF. This chain uses TRBV7-9 with TRBJ1-1; D not resolved. This CDR3 contains 16 residues. Looked up from germline, CDR1 is SEHNR and CDR2 is FQNEAQ (reference sequence). V was clipped by 2 bases and J by 1 base, with 14 bases between them.